What follows is one T cell receptor beta chain and its context. The data originate from a study of blood T cell repertoires in COVID-19. The ends were cut back, 3 bases at V and 0 bases at J, with 10 bases in the middle. Germline V gene lookup returns CDR1 SGHTA and CDR2 FQGTGA. The CDR3 spans 15 residues. The data were produced by immunoSEQ multiplex PCR, yet TCRdb's version contains in-frame clones alone and is incomplete. The sample has 300,000 or so clones; around 90% are singletons. The specimen sequenced was PBMCs or T cells enriched from blood (not recorded which). The chain carries TRBV7-3 and TRBJ2-3; D possibly corresponds to TRBD2 (5 bases). This sequence originates from a woman younger than 45 who had recovered from COVID-19. Here the CDR3 reads CASSLTTPSTDTQYF. CDR3 bases: TGTGCCAGCAGCTTGACTACCCCTAGCACAGATACGCAGTATTTT.